The source of this TCR beta chain is a study of shared clonotypes between healthy human individuals. Study-wide background: Donors consisted of two women and three men between 18 and 49. Study results and limitations: Across a handful of donors, naive CD4 shared roughly 5.2%, naive CD8 less than 4%, memory CD4 2% to 2.5%, memory CD8 0.4%. Non-shared clonotypes were found to have lower generation probabilities than the clonotypes that were shared by all four of the sorted-subset donors.

Into CD45RA+ naive and CD45RA-negative memory subsets, the CD4+ cells were split. The data were produced by immunoSEQ multiplex PCR, yet TCRdb's version contains in-frame clones alone and is incomplete. Here the sample spans some 1,100,000 clones, around three quarters being singletons. Germline CDR1 is GTSNPN and CDR2 is SVGIG (reference sequence). V was cut by 5 bases and J by 0 bases, with 12 bases left in between. This CDR3 contains 14 residues. For this clone: Its specificity is not known.

The chain is built from TRBV30 and TRBJ2-3, with D uncertain. The TCR comes from a man between 18 and 35 years old in good health. Some clones in this sample may be carry-over from other donors' samples. The sequenced material came from memory CD4+ T cells from PBMCs. Subset specified: CD45RA-negative fraction. The CDR3 reads CAWGGRSSTDTQYF. For the CDR3, the DNA is TGTGCCTGGGGCGGAAGAAGTAGCACAGATACGCAGTATTTT.